These 27 T cell receptor beta chains came from one sample sequenced in a study of T cells in tuberculosis. Libraries were prepared by immunoSEQ multiplex PCR; TCRdb keeps only in-frame clonotypes and omits some of them. The sample records 25,000 to 30,000 clones, about 92% being singletons. The source material was PBMCs. The receptor set was obtained from a donor between 10 and 35 years old with latent tuberculosis or without tuberculosis infection.

The V call is TRBV30, the J call TRBJ2-5; D is uncertain. This CDR3 spans 15 amino acids. Trimming removed 1 base from V and 0 bases from J, with 12 bases in between. Germline V gene data show CDR1 as GTSNPN and CDR2 as SVGIG (reference sequence). CDR3 DNA sequence: TGTGCCTGGAGTGCATACGGGTCGTACCAAGAGACCCAGTACTTC. Its translation: CAWSAYGSYQETQYF.

The J gene is TRBJ2-5, the V gene TRBV6-1; 12 nucleotides line up with TRBD1. CDR3 length: 14 residues. V lost 8 bases to trimming and J lost 6 bases; unmatched junction nucleotides: 7. The germline CDR1 and CDR2 sequences are MNHNS and SASEGT. The CDR3 coding sequence is TGTGCCAGCGGGACAGGGGGCCTGAAAAAGACCCAGTACTTC. Its translation: CASGTGGLKKTQYF.

This clone is medium-sized. V usage is TRBV6-5 and J usage is TRBJ1-1, with D maybe TRBD1 (5 bases). V was cut by 5 bases and J by 12 bases, with 22 bases left in between. This CDR3 is built from 14 residues. Germline lookup yields CDR1 MNHEY and CDR2 SVGAGI. The DNA of the CDR3 is TGTGCCAGCAGTCCCGAATACAGGTCCCCTAAGACTTTCTTT. Amino acid sequence: CASSPEYRSPKTFF.

J is TRBJ2-7 and V is TRBV27, with 8 bases aligning to TRBD1. The length of the CDR3 is 15 residues. Looked up from germline, CDR1 is MNHEY and CDR2 is SMNVEV (reference sequence). The ends lost 6 bases at V and 0 bases at J; junction bases unmatched: 7. The CDR3 DNA is TGTGCCAGCAGGACAGGGGTGGGGAGCTCCTACGAGCAGTACTTC. This encodes CASRTGVGSSYEQYF.

This chain connects TRBV4-2 to TRBJ2-2, with 7 bases that match TRBD2. This CDR3 region has 15 residues. Germline values: CDR1 LGHNA, CDR2 YNFKEQ. V lost 4 bases and J lost 0; bases outside the gene matches: 2. The CDR3, as DNA: TGTGCCAGCAGCCCCGGGACTACGAACACCGGGGAGCTGTTTTTT. It yields the protein CASSPGTTNTGELFF.

The V and J genes are TRBV5-5 and TRBJ2-7, with 11 bases identical to TRBD2. Germline V CDR1 and CDR2: SGHKS, YYEKEE (reference sequence). This CDR3 has 16 residues. With 4 bases clipped from V and 4 bases from J, the junction kept 10 bases outside the gene matches. CDR3 coding DNA: TGTGCCAGCAGCACCAGACTAGCGGGGTTTGTGTACGAGCAGTACTTC. This gives the protein CASSTRLAGFVYEQYF.

The CDR3 nucleotides read TGTGCCAGCTCCCGTGACAGAAGTTATTCACCCCTCCACTTT. Its protein is CASSRDRSYSPLHF. The chain has TRBV18 and TRBJ1-6; D may be TRBD1 (5 bases). Between the trimmed V and J ends, which lost 6 bases and 8 bases, there was a span of 14 bases. CDR3 size: 14 residues. CDR1 is KGHSH, CDR2 LQKENI, per germline.

This sequence joins TRBV5-1 and TRBJ2-1; 11 nucleotides align to TRBD2. The trim removed 4 bases at V and 14 bases at J, leaving 8 bases unmatched. The length of the CDR3 is 13 residues. The germline V gene encodes CDR1 SGHRS and CDR2 YFSETQ. The CDR3 DNA reads TGCGCCAGCAGCCCCTGGACTAGCGGGTATGAGTTCTTC. This sequence encodes CASSPWTSGYEFF.

This clone was detected only a few times. J is TRBJ1-1 and V is TRBV7-9; possible D gene TRBD1, 6 bases. Trimming shortened V by 6 bases and J by 2 bases, and 13 bases separated the two germline ends. Germline-derived CDR1 and CDR2 are SEHNR and FQNEAQ (reference sequence). CDR3 size: 14 residues. CDR3 nucleotides: TGTGCCAGCAGTCCGGACAGCCTTAACACTGAAGCTTTCTTT. Translation: CASSPDSLNTEAFF. Variable domain in full (rest from reference TRBV7-9 and TRBJ1-1): DTGVSQNPRHKITKRGQNVTFRCDPISEHNRLYWYRQTLGQGPEFLTYFQNEAQLEKSRLLSDRFSAERPKGSFSTLEIQRTEQGDSAMYLCASSPDSLNTEAFFGQGTRLTVV.

The DNA of the CDR3 is TGTGCCAGCAGCCAAGCCAGGGGCGAAGCTTTCTTT. Translated, it gives CASSQARGEAFF. V usage is TRBV14 and J usage is TRBJ1-1; D is possibly TRBD1 (6 bases). There are 12 residues in the CDR3. Germline CDR1 is SGHDN and CDR2 is FVKESK. The V end was cut by 1 base, the J end by 8 bases, with 8 bases between.

This chain joins TRBV7-2 and TRBJ2-1; TRBD2 aligns across 7 bases. This CDR3 is 14 amino acids long. Germline loops: CDR1 SGHTA, CDR2 FQGNSA. The J segment lost 12 bases and the V segment lost 2 bases, leaving 10 bases of the junction unmatched. The CDR3 sequence is CASSLRMREWGQFF. CDR3 coding DNA: TGTGCCAGCAGCTTAAGAATGCGGGAGTGGGGGCAGTTCTTC.

This clone was counted between two and nine times. The V call is TRBV6-5, the J call TRBJ1-1; 7 nucleotides match TRBD1. The germline gives CDR1 MNHEY, CDR2 SVGAGI. Trimming cost V 1 base and J 4 bases; bases outside gene matches: 3. This CDR3 is 14 amino acids long. CDR3 amino acids: CASSYFSGGTEAFF. For the CDR3, the DNA is TGTGCCAGCAGTTACTTTTCAGGGGGCACTGAAGCTTTCTTT.

The genes are TRBV7-3 and TRBJ2-3, with 14 positions matching TRBD2. Germline CDR1 reads SGHTA; CDR2 reads FQGTGA. Trimming cost V 2 bases and J 4 bases; bases outside gene matches: 5. CDR3 length: 17 residues. The CDR3 region is CASSLVPGLAGADTQYF. The CDR3 nucleotides read TGTGCCAGCAGCTTAGTGCCGGGACTAGCGGGGGCAGATACGCAGTATTTT.

This chain uses TRBV9 with TRBJ1-3, with no clear D. Trimming took 3 bases from V and 4 from J, leaving 8 bases between them. Germline V gene sequence: CDR1 SGDLS, CDR2 YYNGEE. The CDR3 spans 13 residues. The CDR3 protein is CASSGLSGNTIYF. The DNA for the CDR3 is TGTGCCAGCAGCGGTTTATCCGGAAACACCATATATTTT.

This chain connects TRBV30 to TRBJ1-1; TRBD1 is a possible D gene (5 bases). From germline, CDR1 is GTSNPN and CDR2 SVGIG (reference sequence). This CDR3 region has 13 residues. V lost 2 bases to trimming and J lost 1 base, with 8 bases between them. Written as DNA, the CDR3 is TGTGCCTGGAGTCGACAGTCGAACACTGAAGCTTTCTTT. Encoded protein: CAWSRQSNTEAFF.

The chain has TRBV21-1 and TRBJ2-7; the tabulated D call, TRBD1, remains unverified against the DNA. TRBV21-1 is labeled a pseudogene. The CDR3 covers 15 residues. CDR3 residues: CASSKWPGGIYEQYF. The CDR3 bases are TGTGCCAGCAGCAAATGGCCAGGTGGAATCTACGAGCAGTACTTC.

The chain carries TRBV5-1 and TRBJ1-4; maybe TRBD1 (6 bases). Germline CDR1 is SGHRS and CDR2 is YFSETQ. The CDR3 is 14 amino acids. V lost 2 bases, J lost 7 bases, and 12 bases lay in between. The CDR3 DNA is TGCGCCAGCAGCTTACAGGGCGGGGGTGAAAAACTGTTTTTT. Its translation: CASSLQGGGEKLFF.

The rearrangement joins TRBV6-5 to TRBJ1-1, with 9 bases matching TRBD1. The CDR3 runs 14 residues. V lost 4 bases to trimming and J lost 6 bases; unmatched junction nucleotides: 6. Germline CDR1 reads MNHEY; CDR2 reads SVGAGI. CDR3 amino acids: CASSSGTGTSEAFF. In nucleotides, the CDR3 is TGTGCCAGCAGTTCCGGGACAGGGACCTCTGAAGCTTTCTTT.

This chain uses TRBV11-2 with TRBJ2-7; 7 bases are shared with TRBD1. Looked up from germline, CDR1 is SGHAT and CDR2 is FQNNGV. V gave up 4 bases and J gave up 6 bases; unmatched junction bases: 15. This CDR3 region has 16 residues. CDR3 amino acids: CASSSLLGDREREQYF. In nucleotides, the CDR3 is TGTGCCAGCAGCTCCCTCCTTGGTGACAGGGAACGCGAGCAGTACTTC.

The V call is TRBV18, the J call TRBJ2-5, with D perhaps TRBD1 (5 bases). The CDR3 loop spans 13 amino acids. V dropped 6 bases and J dropped 2 bases, with 10 bases sitting between them. Germline-derived CDR1 and CDR2 are KGHSH and LQKENI. The CDR3 spells CASSQTAQETQYF. The CDR3 DNA follows: TGTGCCAGCTCGCAGACAGCTCAAGAGACCCAGTACTTC.

This clone was observed once. The chain carries TRBV11-2 and TRBJ2-3; 8 bases are shared with TRBD2. V dropped 1 base and J dropped 6; count of bases not matched to a gene: 6. Per the germline V gene, CDR1 is SGHAT and CDR2 is FQNNGV. CDR3 length: 15 residues. DNA for the CDR3: TGTGCCAGCAGCTTAGCTGCGGGGGGCTTGGATACGCAGTATTTT. Translated, it gives CASSLAAGGLDTQYF.

The chain employs TRBV13 and TRBJ2-2, with 11 bases lining up with TRBD2. J lost 4 bases, V lost 1 base, and 2 bases had no gene match. The CDR3 has 16 amino acids. The germline CDR1 and CDR2 sequences are PRHDT and FYEKMQ (reference sequence). The CDR3 spells CASSLELAGGTGELFF. The CDR3 DNA follows: TGTGCCAGCAGCTTAGAGCTAGCGGGGGGCACCGGGGAGCTGTTTTTT. The full variable domain, with the rest looked up from reference TRBV13 and TRBJ2-2, is AAGVIQSPRHLIKEKRETATLKCYPIPRHDTVYWYQQGPGQDPQFLISFYEKMQSDKGSIPDRFSAQQFSDYHSELNMSSLELGDSALYFCASSLELAGGTGELFFGEGSRLTVL.

The chain joins TRBV28 to TRBJ1-3; 11 bases match TRBD1. The germline V gene encodes CDR1 MDHEN and CDR2 SYDVKM. This CDR3 is built from 18 residues. The J segment lost 0 bases and the V segment lost 7 bases, leaving 11 bases of the junction unmatched. The CDR3 loop is CASTRDRGLGISGNTIYF. For the CDR3, the DNA is TGTGCCAGCACCCGGGACAGGGGGTTGGGTATCTCTGGAAACACCATATATTTT.

J is TRBJ1-4 and V is TRBV7-9; D unresolved. The CDR3 length is 16 residues. In germline, CDR1 is SEHNR, CDR2 FQNEAQ (reference sequence). Trimming pared 0 bases from V and 7 bases from J, leaving 15 bases between. The CDR3 sequence: CASSLAPGFAGEKLFF. In DNA form, the CDR3 reads TGTGCCAGCAGCTTAGCCCCTGGTTTTGCGGGTGAAAAACTGTTTTTT.

The chain joins TRBV5-1 to TRBJ2-7; 8 bases are shared with TRBD1. This CDR3 has 16 amino acids. Germline values: CDR1 SGHRS, CDR2 YFSETQ. V dropped 2 bases and J dropped 1; count of bases not matched to a gene: 8. Here the CDR3 reads CASSLQSGTGSYEQYF. CDR3 bases: TGCGCCAGCAGCTTACAATCCGGGACAGGATCCTACGAGCAGTACTTC.

The CDR3 here is CASSLRPSGTSRQETQYF. The DNA for the CDR3 is TGCGCCAGCAGCCTCCGGCCCTCCGGGACTAGCAGGCAAGAGACCCAGTACTTC. This sequence joins TRBV4-1 and TRBJ2-5; 9 bases fit TRBD2. The V and J ends lost 4 bases and 2 bases, in that order; junction bases with no gene match: 14. The length of the CDR3 is 18 residues. Germline CDR1 reads MGHRA; CDR2 reads YSYEKL.

The rearrangement joins TRBV25-1 to TRBJ2-7; 7 bases are shared with TRBD1. This CDR3 comprises 14 residues. The V gene's germline CDR1 is MGHDK and CDR2 SYGVNS. After removal of 8 bases from V and 1 base from J, the junction contained 8 bases not matched to a gene. The CDR3, as DNA: TGTGCCAGCGAAGGGACAGCGACTTCCTACGAGCAGTACTTC. Amino acids: CASEGTATSYEQYF.